This T cell receptor (beta chain) was found in a study of shared clonotypes between healthy human individuals. Generated by immunoSEQ multiplex PCR, the TCRdb table keeps only in-frame clones and is missing some. Of roughly 490,000 clones in the sample, 65% to 80% are singletons; the top ten hold around 12%. The material sequenced was PBMCs. The receptor was isolated from a woman between 35 and 50 years old in good health. Some clones in this sample may be carry-over from other donors' samples.

CDR3 sequence: CASSPSSGRADEQFF. CDR3 DNA: TGTGCCAGCTCACCGTCTAGCGGGAGGGCCGATGAGCAGTTCTTC. The chain joins TRBV18 to TRBJ2-1, with 12 positions matching TRBD2. The CDR3 is made up of 15 amino acids. Germline V gene data show CDR1 as KGHSH and CDR2 as LQKENI. V dropped 3 bases and J dropped 8; count of bases not matched to a gene: 5. The full variable domain, rest sourced from reference TRBV18 and TRBJ2-1, is NAGVMQNPRHLVRRRGQEARLRCSPMKGHSHVYWYRQLPEEGLKFMVYLQKENIIDESGMPKERFSAEFPKEGPSILRIQQVVRGDSAAYFCASSPSSGRADEQFFGPGTRLTVL.